This TCR beta chain derives from a study of regulatory T cells in long-lasting Graves disease. The CDR3 spans 13 residues. CDR1 is MNHEY and CDR2 is SMNVEV in the germline V gene (reference sequence). Deletions cut 0 bases from V and 4 bases from J, with 7 bases between. Libraries of TCR beta came from iRepertoire HTBI primers plus Arm-PCR of CDR3 regions. TCRdb processed the multiplex PCR reads anew with MiXCR; each CDR3 protein has one entry. The sample has about 420,000 distinct CDR3 sequences, less than 20% seen once. This clonotype was picked up many times. Time point reported: newly diagnosed GD, antithyroid drugs for less than 3 months. From RNA extracted from PBMCs, the TCR library was made. It was an endocrinology department in Xi'an, China, that provided the patients. This sample was shared with a second study, whose subject was T cells in Graves' hyperthyroidism and ophthalmopathy.

The V call is TRBV27, the J call TRBJ2-7; D remains ambiguous. This TCR was sampled from a woman aged 18-30 years with Graves disease. The material was peripheral blood mononuclear cells (PBMCs), obtained at new diagnosis, from a patient treated with antithyroid drugs. CDR3 sequence: CASSLSLKYEQYF. DNA of the CDR3: TGTGCCAGCAGTTTATCGCTGAAATACGAGCAGTACTTC.